Listed here are 26 T cell receptor beta chains from one sample, sequenced in a study of T cell changes during pregnancy in multiple sclerosis. The protocol was immunoSEQ multiplex PCR, while the TCRdb copy is restricted to in-frame clones and leaves out a portion. The top ten clones hold 0.35% to 0.4% of a sample with fewer than 65,000 clones, more than 85% of them seen once. Sequenced material: CD4+ T cells from peripheral blood mononuclear cells, taken after pregnancy. The receptors were gathered from a female donor with multiple sclerosis, enrolled in a pregnancy study.

The genes are TRBV7-2 and TRBJ2-7; 8 bases are a match to TRBD1. Germline V gives CDR1 SGHTA, CDR2 FQGNSA. Unmatched junction bases numbered 8, after V lost 8 bases and J lost 2 bases. The CDR3 loop spans 14 amino acids. CDR3 nucleotides: TGTGCCAGCGCCCCTTCAGGGGGCCCCTACGAGCAGTACTTC. The encoded protein is CASAPSGGPYEQYF.

The chain joins TRBV19 to TRBJ2-4; 9 nucleotides agree with TRBD2. Per germline, CDR1 LNHDA and CDR2 SQIVND (reference sequence). The length of the CDR3 is 17 residues. With V trimmed by 6 bases and J by 0 bases, 9 bases remained unmatched. This CDR3 is CASRGTSPLLAKNIQYF. CDR3 nucleotides: TGTGCCAGTAGAGGGACTAGCCCTCTACTAGCCAAAAACATTCAGTACTTC.

This chain joins TRBV11-2 and TRBJ2-5, with D possibly being TRBD2 (6 bases). V was trimmed by 2 bases and J by 4 bases, leaving 17 bases between them. The germline V gene has CDR1 SGHAT and CDR2 FQNNGV. This CDR3 comprises 16 residues. The CDR3 sequence is CASSLTPTAGRETQYF. The CDR3, as DNA: TGTGCCAGCAGCTTAACCCCGACTGCCGGGAGAGAGACCCAGTACTTC.

This chain links TRBV19 with TRBJ1-1; 9 positions agree with TRBD1. The CDR3 is made up of 16 amino acids. Germline V CDR1 and CDR2: LNHDA, SQIVND (reference sequence). V lost 3 bases and J lost 5; bases outside the gene matches: 10. The DNA of the CDR3 is TGTGCCAGTAGTATCGGTTCGACAGGGGGAAGGACTGAAGCTTTCTTT. Protein product: CASSIGSTGGRTEAFF.

The genes are TRBV5-1 and TRBJ1-2, with 7 bases fitting TRBD1. The ends lost 5 bases at V and 0 bases at J; junction bases unmatched: 7. The germline V gene encodes CDR1 SGHRS and CDR2 YFSETQ. This CDR3 region has 15 residues. The CDR3 coding sequence is TGCGCCAGCAGGCCCGCAGGGGGGACTAACTATGGCTACACCTTC. Residues: CASRPAGGTNYGYTF.

The V gene is TRBV19, the J gene TRBJ2-2, with 7 bases lining up with TRBD1. With 8 bases clipped from V and 6 bases from J, the junction kept 3 bases outside the gene matches. Germline CDR1 is LNHDA and CDR2 is SQIVND (reference sequence). This CDR3 spans 12 amino acids. CDR3 loop: CASSRGPGELFF. The CDR3 DNA reads TGTGCCAGTTCTAGGGGGCCCGGGGAGCTGTTTTTT.

The rearrangement links TRBV6-1 to TRBJ1-1; D call uncertain. V lost 3 bases and J 1 base, leaving 12 bases between the germline ends. Germline V gene lookup returns CDR1 MNHNS and CDR2 SASEGT. The CDR3 is made up of 15 amino acids. The chain's CDR3 is CASSERPGPNTEAFF. Here the CDR3 DNA reads TGTGCCAGCAGTGAGAGACCAGGTCCGAACACTGAAGCTTTCTTT.

This clone was picked up a small number of times. V and J are TRBV7-2 and TRBJ2-7, with D possibly matching TRBD1 (5 bases). The CDR3 covers 13 residues. V lost 6 bases and J lost 5, with 14 bases in between. The germline V gene has CDR1 SGHTA and CDR2 FQGNSA. CDR3 nucleotide sequence: TGTGCCAGCAGGACTGGGGCTAGTAACGAGCAGTACTTC. This codes for CASRTGASNEQYF.

V gene TRBV6-1 combines with J gene TRBJ1-2; D call uncertain. V was pared by 2 bases and J by 2 bases, with 6 bases between. The length of the CDR3 is 13 residues. Germline V gene sequence: CDR1 MNHNS, CDR2 SASEGT. CDR3 sequence reads: CASSEPGNYGYTF. The DNA for the CDR3 is TGTGCCAGCAGTGAACCGGGGAACTATGGCTACACCTTC.

V and J are TRBV6-6 and TRBJ2-1; weak D call: TRBD2 (5 bases). CDR1 MNHNY and CDR2 SVGAGI come from the germline V gene (reference sequence). This CDR3 has 15 residues. Trimming stripped 0 bases from V and 8 bases from J, with 14 bases between. The CDR3 DNA reads as TGTGCCAGCAGTTACTCGAGAGGGAGTGCGGATGAGCAGTTCTTC. Protein: CASSYSRGSADEQFF.

The chain has TRBV28 and TRBJ1-2, with D possibly matching TRBD1 (5 bases). Germline V gene sequence: CDR1 MDHEN, CDR2 SYDVKM. The CDR3 length is 14 residues. V was shortened by 2 bases and J by 4 bases, with 11 bases between the two germline ends. This CDR3 is CASSLRQPFYGYTF. The CDR3 region has the DNA TGTGCCAGCAGTTTACGACAGCCTTTCTATGGCTACACCTTC.

The J gene is TRBJ2-5, the V gene TRBV5-6; TRBD2 aligns across 14 bases. J was trimmed by 5 bases and V by 4 bases; bases with no gene match: 4. The germline V gene encodes CDR1 SGHDT and CDR2 YYEEEE. This CDR3 has 15 amino acids. The CDR3 loop is CASSPGLAGAETQYF. The CDR3 DNA is TGTGCCAGCAGCCCGGGACTAGCGGGAGCGGAGACCCAGTACTTC.

V and J are TRBV6-5 and TRBJ1-3; D gene ambiguous. The CDR3 is 14 amino acids. Germline V gives CDR1 MNHEY, CDR2 SVGAGI. The V end was cut by 7 bases, the J end by 1 base, with 11 bases between. As DNA, the CDR3 is TGTGCCAGCATGGTGTCGGGATCTGGAAACACCATATATTTT. This sequence encodes CASMVSGSGNTIYF.

The rearrangement links TRBV5-1 to TRBJ1-2, with D maybe TRBD1 (6 bases). The CDR3 contains 15 residues. V lost 0 bases and J 4 bases, leaving 13 bases between the germline ends. Germline CDR1 SGHRS, CDR2 YFSETQ. CDR3 amino acids: CASSLGTESTYGYTF. The CDR3 region has the DNA TGCGCCAGCAGCTTGGGGACAGAGTCTACCTATGGCTACACCTTC.

CDR3 amino acids: CASSEGGGNQPQHF. The CDR3 nucleotides are TGTGCCAGCAGTGAAGGCGGGGGCAATCAGCCCCAGCATTTT. The chain couples TRBV2 to TRBJ1-5; D is undetermined. The germline CDR1 and CDR2 sequences are SNHLY and FYNNEI. The CDR3 contains 14 residues. V lost 1 base, J lost 2 bases, and 6 bases lay in between.

V usage is TRBV7-8 and J usage is TRBJ2-3, with 8 bases identical to TRBD1. The V gene's germline CDR1 is SGHVS and CDR2 FQNEAQ. This CDR3 has 15 amino acids. The V and J ends lost 5 bases and 3 bases, in that order; junction bases with no gene match: 7. CDR3 DNA: TGTGCCAGCAGCCCGCGACAGGGGAAAACAGATACGCAGTATTTT. This encodes CASSPRQGKTDTQYF. The full variable domain, in which reference TRBV7-8 and TRBJ2-3 provide the parts outside the CDR3, is GAGVSQSPRYKVAKRGQDVALRCDPISGHVSLFWYQQALGQGPEFLTYFQNEAQLDKSGLPSDRFFAERPEGSVSTLKIQRTQQEDSAVYLCASSPRQGKTDTQYFGPGTRLTVL.

This clone was counted only a few times. The chain links TRBV7-2 to TRBJ1-1, with D perhaps matching TRBD1 (5 bases). Per the germline V gene, CDR1 is SGHTA and CDR2 is FQGNSA. The CDR3 totals 14 residues. The V end lost 7 bases, the J end lost 5 bases, and 17 bases lay between the germline ends. For the CDR3, the DNA is TGTGCCAGCACCAGAGGCGGGGCTGGGACTGAAGCTTTCTTT. This codes for CASTRGGAGTEAFF.

V is TRBV30 and J is TRBJ2-1; 15 bases line up with TRBD2. Unmatched junction bases numbered 15, after V lost 1 base and J lost 8 bases. This CDR3 has 19 residues. Germline CDR1 and CDR2: GTSNPN and SVGIG (reference sequence). In nucleotides, the CDR3 is TGTGCCTGGAGTGCCCCCGGGACTAGCGGGAGGCCCCTATGGGATGAGCAGTTCTTC. Amino acid sequence: CAWSAPGTSGRPLWDEQFF.

In this sample, this clone turned up a few times. This chain uses TRBV9 with TRBJ2-7; D is undetermined. CDR1 and CDR2 (germline): SGDLS, YYNGEE. V lost 0 bases, J lost 5 bases, and 15 bases lay in between. This CDR3 contains 15 residues. CDR3 sequence: CASSVGGRVGDEQYF. CDR3 coding DNA: TGTGCCAGCAGCGTAGGTGGCCGGGTAGGTGACGAGCAGTACTTC.

This clone appeared a few times. The chain combines TRBV7-7 with TRBJ1-1, with TRBD1 matching over 9 bases. The length of the CDR3 is 14 residues. With 5 bases clipped from V and 4 bases from J, the junction kept 5 bases outside the gene matches. Germline V gives CDR1 SSHAT, CDR2 FNYEAQ (reference sequence). The CDR3 loop is CASSPGQGSTEAFF. CDR3 nucleotide sequence: TGTGCCAGCAGCCCCGGACAGGGGAGCACTGAAGCTTTCTTT. The variable domain in full, with the rest retrieved from reference TRBV7-7 and TRBJ1-1, is GAGVSQSPRYKVTKRGQDVTLRCDPISSHATLYWYQQALGQGPEFLTYFNYEAQPDKSGLPSDRFSAERPEGSISTLTIQRTEQRDSAMYRCASSPGQGSTEAFFGQGTRLTVV.

This chain links TRBV9 with TRBJ2-7; D is possibly TRBD1 (6 bases). The CDR3 covers 14 residues. Germline CDR1 and CDR2: SGDLS and YYNGEE. V lost 0 bases and J 4 bases, leaving 11 bases between the germline ends. The DNA of the CDR3 is TGTGCCAGCAGCGTAGATCAGGGGTGGTACGAGCAGTACTTC. It encodes CASSVDQGWYEQYF. The full variable domain, its missing parts supplied by reference TRBV9 and TRBJ2-7, is DSGVTQTPKHLITATGQRVTLRCSPRSGDLSVYWYQQSLDQGLQFLIQYYNGEERAKGNILERFSAQQFPDLHSELNLSSLELGDSALYFCASSVDQGWYEQYFGPGTRLTVT.

The chain joins TRBV27 to TRBJ2-7; TRBD2 agrees at 8 bases. The germline V gene has CDR1 MNHEY and CDR2 SMNVEV (reference sequence). This CDR3 spans 14 amino acids. Losses at the gene ends were 5 bases for V and 4 bases for J; bases not matched to a gene: 7. In nucleotides, the CDR3 is TGTGCCAGCAGTACATTAGCGGGGAGGTACGAGCAGTACTTC. Its protein product is CASSTLAGRYEQYF.

This chain connects TRBV9 to TRBJ2-7; D not certain. The CDR3 length is 15 residues. Trimming left V 1 base short and J 0 bases short, with 11 bases between. Germline CDR1 is SGDLS and CDR2 is YYNGEE. The CDR3 loop is CASSVSPGSSYEQYF. CDR3 nucleotides: TGTGCCAGCAGCGTATCTCCGGGTTCCTCCTACGAGCAGTACTTC.

As DNA, the CDR3 is TGTGCCAGTTTCGGGGTTGGCTATGGCTACACCTTC. Its translation is CASFGVGYGYTF. The J gene is TRBJ1-2, the V gene TRBV19; D unclear. The CDR3 loop spans 12 amino acids. Germline loops: CDR1 LNHDA, CDR2 SQIVND (reference sequence). The germline V and J ends were trimmed by 8 bases and 4 bases, with 11 bases remaining between them.

The chain is built from TRBV27 and TRBJ2-7, with D maybe TRBD1 (5 bases). Germline V gives CDR1 MNHEY, CDR2 SMNVEV (reference sequence). The ends were cut back, 3 bases at V and 0 bases at J, with 12 bases in the middle. The CDR3 is 15 residues long. The CDR3 reads CASSFTGIGSYEQYF. CDR3 in DNA: TGTGCCAGCAGTTTTACAGGTATCGGCTCCTACGAGCAGTACTTC.

The rearrangement uses TRBV4-1 and TRBJ1-3, with 9 positions matching TRBD1. V gave up 2 bases and J gave up 0 bases; unmatched junction bases: 2. This CDR3 contains 16 residues. Germline CDR1 and CDR2: MGHRA and YSYEKL. Here the CDR3 reads CASSQRDRASGNTIYF. Here the CDR3 DNA reads TGCGCCAGCAGCCAAAGGGACAGGGCCTCTGGAAACACCATATATTTT.